The TCR beta chain described here comes from a study of T cells in localized non-small cell lung cancer. About this clone itself: Antigen: not known.

CDR3 size: 13 residues. With 3 bases removed from V and 6 bases from J, the gap between germline ends came to 9 bases. Germline CDR1 is MDHEN and CDR2 is SYDVKM. Findings and limits, study-wide: A median of roughly 57 clones ranked among the top 100 in tumor appeared in adjacent lung.

TCRdb keeps only in-frame clones here, not all; method: immunoSEQ multiplex PCR. The table has 100,000 to 150,000 clones, roughly 90% seen once. This chain connects TRBV28 to TRBJ1-5, with D possibly TRBD1 on 6 matching bases. This sequence was found in a female donor over 55 with stage I lung adenocarcinoma. Sequencing was performed on peripheral blood, taken before any cancer treatment. CDR3 residues: CASSFPRGQPQHF. The CDR3 nucleotides read TGTGCCAGCAGTTTCCCCAGGGGTCAGCCCCAGCATTTT.